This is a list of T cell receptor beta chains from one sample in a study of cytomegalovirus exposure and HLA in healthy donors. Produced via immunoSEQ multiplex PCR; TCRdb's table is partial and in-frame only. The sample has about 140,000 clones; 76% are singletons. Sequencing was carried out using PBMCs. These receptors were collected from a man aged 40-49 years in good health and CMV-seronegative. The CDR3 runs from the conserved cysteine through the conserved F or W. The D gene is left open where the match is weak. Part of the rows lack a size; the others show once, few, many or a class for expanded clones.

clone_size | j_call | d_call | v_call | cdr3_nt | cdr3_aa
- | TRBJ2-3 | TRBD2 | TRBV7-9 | TGTGCCAGCAGCTTAGTTCTAGCGGGAAGCACAGATACGCAGTATTTT | CASSLVLAGSTDTQYF
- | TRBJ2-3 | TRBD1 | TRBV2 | TGTGCCAGCAGTGATTATGGAGGGACAGGGATAGGGGATACGCAGTATTTT | CASSDYGGTGIGDTQYF
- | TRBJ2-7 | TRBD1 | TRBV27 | TGTGCCAGCAGTTTTAGGGACAGGGGGCGTGAGCAGTACTTC | CASSFRDRGREQYF
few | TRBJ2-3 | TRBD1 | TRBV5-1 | TGCGCCAGCAGCTCGAGGACAGGCCCCACAGATACGCAGTATTTT | CASSSRTGPTDTQYF
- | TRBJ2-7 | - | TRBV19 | TGTGCCAGTAGTATAACCACGACTGGAGGCGAGCAGTACTTC | CASSITTTGGEQYF
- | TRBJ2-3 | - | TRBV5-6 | TGTGCCAGCAGCTTGGCCCCCCTCTCAAGCGCAGATACGCAGTATTTT | CASSLAPLSSADTQYF
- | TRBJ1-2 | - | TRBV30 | TGTGCCTGGAGTGTCCACAGGGCTATGGGCTACACCTTC | CAWSVHRAMGYTF
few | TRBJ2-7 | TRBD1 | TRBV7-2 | TGTGCCAGCAGCAGTGGGACAGGGGCGACAACCGAGCAGTACTTC | CASSSGTGATTEQYF
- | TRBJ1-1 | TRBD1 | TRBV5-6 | TGTGCCAGCAGCGAAAAGTCCAGGGGGCGGTTGAACACTGAAGCTTTCTTT | CASSEKSRGRLNTEAFF
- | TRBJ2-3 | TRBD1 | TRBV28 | TGTGCCAGCAGTTTAGAGGGGGCAGGTCTGGCAGATACGCAGTATTTT | CASSLEGAGLADTQYF
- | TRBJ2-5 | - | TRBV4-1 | TGCGCCAGCAGAAGCCCGGGACTCGAAGAGACCCAGTACTTC | CASRSPGLEETQYF
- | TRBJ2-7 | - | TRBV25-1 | TGTGCCAGCAGTGGTCTATTCAGGGACTCCTACGAGCAGTACTTC | CASSGLFRDSYEQYF
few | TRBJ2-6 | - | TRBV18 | TGTGCCAGCTCAGGGGGGTTCCAAAGCTCTGGGGCCAACGTCCTGACTTTC | CASSGGFQSSGANVLTF
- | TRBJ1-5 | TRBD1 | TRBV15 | TGTGCCACCAGCAGTGACCGGGACAGGAGCAATCAGCCCCAGCATTTT | CATSSDRDRSNQPQHF
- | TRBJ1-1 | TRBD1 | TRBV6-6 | TGTGCCAGCAGCGAACAGGGGGGAATTTACACTGAAGCTTTCTTT | CASSEQGGIYTEAFF
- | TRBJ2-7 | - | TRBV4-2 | TGTGCCAGCAGCCAAGACGGTTGGACAGAACTACAGCAGTACTTC | CASSQDGWTELQQYF
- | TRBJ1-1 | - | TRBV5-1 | TGCGCCAGCAGCCAGGACTACACTGAAGCTTTCTTT | CASSQDYTEAFF
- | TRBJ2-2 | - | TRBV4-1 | TGCGCCAGCAGCCAGGGCTGGGGGGGCGATCCGACCGGGGAGCTGTTTTTT | CASSQGWGGDPTGELFF
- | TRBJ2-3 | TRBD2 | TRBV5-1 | TGCGCCAGCAGCCGGCGGGACCTAGCGGGCACTTCTAGCACAGATACGCAGTATTTT | CASSRRDLAGTSSTDTQYF
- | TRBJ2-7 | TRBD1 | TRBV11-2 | TGTGCCAGCAGCCCCGTTAGTCGGACAGGGGCCTACGAGCAGTACTTC | CASSPVSRTGAYEQYF
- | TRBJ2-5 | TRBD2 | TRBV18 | TGTGCCAGCTCCTCCACTAGCGGGGGGAAGAAAGAGACCCAGTACTTC | CASSSTSGGKKETQYF
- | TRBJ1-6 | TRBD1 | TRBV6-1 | TGTGCCAGCAGTGACGGGACAGGGGGCAATTCACCCCTCCACTTT | CASSDGTGGNSPLHF
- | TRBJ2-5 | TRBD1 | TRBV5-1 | TGCGCCAGCAGCGGGGGACAGGGTAGGGAGACCCAGTACTTC | CASSGGQGRETQYF
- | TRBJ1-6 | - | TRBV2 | TGTGCCAGCAGTGAAGCAGGGGCCGGTAATTCACCCCTCCACTTT | CASSEAGAGNSPLHF
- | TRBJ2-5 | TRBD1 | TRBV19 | TGTGCCACTCGACAGGGGGGAGAGACCCAGTACTTC | CATRQGGETQYF
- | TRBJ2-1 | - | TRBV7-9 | TGTGCCAGCAGCTTCGGCGGGAACTCCTACAATGAGCAGTTCTTC | CASSFGGNSYNEQFF
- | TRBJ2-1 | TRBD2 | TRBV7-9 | TGTGCCAGCAGCTCGGGCGGGGGACGATTGAATGAGCAGTTCTTC | CASSSGGGRLNEQFF
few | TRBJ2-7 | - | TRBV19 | TGTGCCAGTAGTTCGGGACTTGGATCCTACGAGCAGTACTTC | CASSSGLGSYEQYF
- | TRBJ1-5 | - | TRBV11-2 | TGTGCCAGCAGCACAACGCGGGGCCATAGCAATCAGCCCCAGCATTTT | CASSTTRGHSNQPQHF
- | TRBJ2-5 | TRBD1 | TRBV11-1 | TGTGCCAGCAGCTTCGAGGGGGCGGGAGAGACCCAGTACTTC | CASSFEGAGETQYF
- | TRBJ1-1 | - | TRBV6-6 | TGTGCCAGCAGTTATATTAGCGGTTTGGGAGCTTTCTTT | CASSYISGLGAFF
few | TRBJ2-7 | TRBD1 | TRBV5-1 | TGCGCCAGCAGCCGGGGACAGGCCCGAGACGAGCAGTACTTC | CASSRGQARDEQYF
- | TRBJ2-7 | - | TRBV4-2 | TGTGCCAGCAGCGGGGCAAGCTCCTACGAGCAGTACTTC | CASSGASSYEQYF
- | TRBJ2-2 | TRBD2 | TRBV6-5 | TGTGCCAGCACAAAGACTAGCGGGGGCACCGGGGAGCTGTTTTTT | CASTKTSGGTGELFF
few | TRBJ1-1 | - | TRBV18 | TGTGCCAGCTCACCACGACCGGGTGAGACCGGGTCGCCCACTGAAGCTTTCTTT | CASSPRPGETGSPTEAFF
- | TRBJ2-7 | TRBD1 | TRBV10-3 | TGTGCCATCAGGACAGGGGGCTACGAGCAGTACTTC | CAIRTGGYEQYF
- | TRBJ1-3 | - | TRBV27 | TGTGCCAGCAGTTTATCTAGGGGTACTGGAAACACCATATATTTT | CASSLSRGTGNTIYF
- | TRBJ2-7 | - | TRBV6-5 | TGTGCCAGCAGTTACAGCGAAGGCCCCTACGAGCAGTACTTC | CASSYSEGPYEQYF
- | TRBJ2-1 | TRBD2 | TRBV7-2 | TGTGCCAGCAGAGGTAGCGGGGGATTATACAATGAGCAGTTCTTC | CASRGSGGLYNEQFF
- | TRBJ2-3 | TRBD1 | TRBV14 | TGTGCCAGCAGGTCGGGACAGCCTAGCACAGATACGCAGTATTTT | CASRSGQPSTDTQYF
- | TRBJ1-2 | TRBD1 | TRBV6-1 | TGTGCCAGCAGTGAAGGGACAGGGGCCTATGGCTACACCTTC | CASSEGTGAYGYTF